This T cell receptor beta chain emerged from a study of T-cell memory formation after mild COVID-19. The study, taken as a whole, reports: The study detected some responding clones in pre-infection memory, suggesting cross-reactive memory joined.

CDR1 is SGDLS and CDR2 is YYNGEE in the germline V gene. The CDR3 consists of 16 residues. J gave up 4 bases and V 3 bases, and 9 bases lay outside the gene matches. 5'RACE primed from the constant segment yielded TCR alpha and TCR beta cDNA libraries bearing sample barcodes and UMIs. From the 5' RACE reads, TCRdb called clonotypes with MiXCR, one entry per CDR3 protein. The repertoire has 400,000 to 500,000 distinct CDR3 sequences, 20% to 25% of them found once; the top ten carry 8.5% to 9%. Concerning this clonotype: Its antigen is currently unknown.

This TCR was recovered from an adult woman who had mild COVID-19 (a few samples of this study predate the infection). Cell type and time point are not known. Sequencing was done on a sample of PBMCs or a T cell subset sorted from them (not recorded which). The V gene is TRBV9, the J gene TRBJ2-3; 9 bases match TRBD1. The CDR3 here is CASSEGGQGVSDTQYF. In DNA, the CDR3 is TGTGCCAGCAGCGAGGGGGGACAGGGTGTATCAGATACGCAGTATTTT.